The 29 T cell receptor beta chains in this list originate from one sample, sequenced in a study of OX40 agonist ivuxolimab in advanced cancers. Profiling relied on immunoSEQ multiplex PCR, and the TCRdb table lists in-frame clones only, not all of them. The sample carries roughly 89,000 clones, about 86% recorded once. The sample here was CD4+ or CD8+ T cells sorted from blood, taken in a trial of the OX40 agonist ivuxolimab. The receptors derive from an adult with an advanced solid tumor such as melanoma, head and neck, liver or kidney cancer.

V and J are TRBV12-2 and TRBJ1-5. TRBV12-2 is recorded as a pseudogene. The CDR3 runs to 14 residues. CDR3 coding DNA: TGTGCAAGTCGACGTGGAGGGGGCAATCAGCCCCAGCATTTT. Translating gives CASRRGGGNQPQHF.

This clone was counted a few times. The chain combines TRBV27 with TRBJ1-6; D gene unclear. V was trimmed by 0 bases and J by 0 bases, leaving 9 bases between them. This CDR3 comprises 17 residues. In germline, CDR1 is MNHEY, CDR2 SMNVEV (reference sequence). As DNA, the CDR3 is TGTGCCAGCAGTTTATCTACCAGGAGCTCCTATAATTCACCCCTCCACTTT. This translates into CASSLSTRSSYNSPLHF.

This rearrangement joins TRBV19 to TRBJ1-2; D ambiguous. The CDR3 consists of 11 residues. V was trimmed by 1 base and J by 7 bases, leaving 4 bases between them. CDR1 and CDR2 from the germline V gene are LNHDA and SQIVND (reference sequence). CDR3 region: CASSIVGGYTF. Written as DNA, the CDR3 is TGTGCCAGTAGTATAGTCGGTGGCTACACCTTC. The entire variable domain, with the rest obtained from reference TRBV19 and TRBJ1-2, is as follows: DGGITQSPKYLFRKEGQNVTLSCEQNLNHDAMYWYRQDPGQGLRLIYYSQIVNDFQKGDIAEGYSVSREKKESFPLTVTSAQKNPTAFYLCASSIVGGYTFGSGTRLTVV.

V gene TRBV6-1 combines with J gene TRBJ1-2; D might be TRBD1 (6 bases). The CDR3 contains 17 residues. Per germline, CDR1 MNHNS and CDR2 SASEGT. Trimming shortened V by 8 bases and J by 4 bases, and 26 bases separated the two germline ends. This chain's CDR3 is CASVEGGLARDGYGYTF. The CDR3, as DNA: TGTGCCAGCGTTGAAGGGGGTCTAGCCAGGGATGGCTATGGCTACACCTTC.

This chain connects TRBV19 to TRBJ2-5; D perhaps matches TRBD1 (6 bases). In germline, CDR1 is LNHDA, CDR2 SQIVND (reference sequence). With 3 bases removed from V and 3 bases from J, the gap between germline ends came to 11 bases. The CDR3 is made up of 14 amino acids. The CDR3 loop is CASSIGNREETQYF. CDR3 nucleotide sequence: TGTGCCAGTAGTATTGGGAACAGGGAAGAGACCCAGTACTTC. The full variable domain, its missing parts supplied by reference TRBV19 and TRBJ2-5, is DGGITQSPKYLFRKEGQNVTLSCEQNLNHDAMYWYRQDPGQGLRLIYYSQIVNDFQKGDIAEGYSVSREKKESFPLTVTSAQKNPTAFYLCASSIGNREETQYFGPGTRLLVL.

The chain recombines TRBV5-4 with TRBJ1-1; D unclear. The CDR3 runs 15 residues. Looked up from germline, CDR1 is SGHNT and CDR2 is YYREEE (reference sequence). Trimming removed 4 bases at V and 3 bases at J, with 16 bases between. The CDR3 DNA follows: TGTGCCAGCAGCCCCCCAAACGCGAGGGACACTGAAGCTTTCTTT. Translating it yields CASSPPNARDTEAFF.

This clone was seen only a few times. The chain recombines TRBV6-5 with TRBJ1-2; D not resolved. Deletions cut 4 bases from V and 8 bases from J, with 11 bases between. There are 12 residues in the CDR3. Looked up from germline, CDR1 is MNHEY and CDR2 is SVGAGI. This chain's CDR3 is CASSWTGRGYTF. CDR3 bases: TGTGCCAGCAGTTGGACCGGCCGAGGCTACACCTTC.

The V call is TRBV2, the J call TRBJ1-5; TRBD1 matches at 9 bases. CDR1 is SNHLY and CDR2 is FYNNEI in the germline V gene. The CDR3 spans 17 residues. V shed 5 bases and J 1 base; nucleotides not matched to a gene: 9. The CDR3 spells CASSMTGGYVSNQPQHF. In DNA, the CDR3 is TGTGCCAGCAGTATGACAGGGGGATATGTGAGCAATCAGCCCCAGCATTTT.

The rearrangement joins TRBV28 to TRBJ1-5; D is perhaps TRBD1 (5 bases). The CDR3 loop spans 14 amino acids. The V and J ends lost 7 bases and 7 bases respectively, with 17 bases between them. Germline V gene data show CDR1 as MDHEN and CDR2 as SYDVKM. The CDR3 sequence: CASIPMGVAQPQHF. The CDR3 DNA reads as TGTGCCAGCATCCCCATGGGGGTTGCGCAGCCCCAGCATTTT.

This clone was observed a few times. V and J are TRBV6-1 and TRBJ2-7; TRBD1 aligns across 7 bases. CDR1 and CDR2 from the germline V gene are MNHNS and SASEGT. V lost 10 bases to trimming and J lost 2 bases; unmatched junction nucleotides: 14. This CDR3 is 15 amino acids long. CDR3 sequence (DNA): TGTGCCACCACCGGCTGGGGACAGTCCACCTACGAGCAGTACTTC. It is translated as CATTGWGQSTYEQYF.

This clone has a single count. The V gene is TRBV14, the J gene TRBJ2-7, with D uncertain. The CDR3 spans 14 residues. Germline V gene lookup returns CDR1 SGHDN and CDR2 FVKESK. The V gene lost 0 bases and the J gene lost 6 bases, with 12 bases spanning the gap. CDR3 sequence: CASSQERRFSEQYF. CDR3 in DNA: TGTGCCAGCAGCCAAGAGCGACGGTTTTCCGAGCAGTACTTC. Supplemented by reference TRBV14 and TRBJ2-7, the full variable domain reads EAGVTQFPSHSVIEKGQTVTLRCDPISGHDNLYWYRRVMGKEIKFLLHFVKESKQDESGMPNNRFLAERTGGTYSTLKVQPAELEDSGVYFCASSQERRFSEQYFGPGTRLTVT.

The chain combines TRBV28 with TRBJ2-7; 9 bases fit TRBD1. This CDR3 has 14 residues. Germline lookup yields CDR1 MDHEN and CDR2 SYDVKM. Losses at the gene ends were 5 bases for V and 6 bases for J; bases not matched to a gene: 8. The chain's CDR3 is CASSQGTGIGEQYF. CDR3 bases: TGTGCCAGCAGTCAAGGGACAGGGATAGGCGAGCAGTACTTC.

The chain carries TRBV19 and TRBJ1-2; D might be TRBD1 (5 bases). This CDR3 comprises 14 residues. The V and J ends lost 3 bases and 7 bases respectively, with 15 bases between them. CDR1 and CDR2 (germline): LNHDA, SQIVND (reference sequence). The CDR3 sequence: CASSMYGQGGGYTF. The CDR3 DNA sequence: TGTGCCAGTAGTATGTATGGGCAGGGTGGTGGCTACACCTTC.

This clone has a single count. The chain has TRBV11-2 and TRBJ2-7; TRBD2 matches at 12 bases. Trimming took 4 bases from V and 3 from J; bases not matched to a gene: 7. This CDR3 comprises 16 residues. Germline V gives CDR1 SGHAT, CDR2 FQNNGV. The CDR3 nucleotides read TGTGCCAGCAGCTCGACTAGCGGGGGTCGCTACTACGAGCAGTACTTC. It is translated as CASSSTSGGRYYEQYF.

The chain uses TRBV28 and TRBJ2-1; D may be TRBD1 (5 bases). The CDR3 length is 14 residues. The germline V and J ends were trimmed by 6 bases and 2 bases, with 11 bases remaining between them. The V gene's germline CDR1 is MDHEN and CDR2 SYDVKM. CDR3 coding DNA: TGTGCCAGCAGACCGACAGCCACCTACAATGAGCAGTTCTTC. Amino acid sequence: CASRPTATYNEQFF.

The chain carries TRBV5-1 and TRBJ2-2; TRBD2 matches 7 bases. CDR1 is SGHRS and CDR2 is YFSETQ in the germline V gene. The CDR3 runs to 17 residues. Germline trimming cut 4 bases from V and 4 bases from J; bases unmatched to any gene: 13. DNA for the CDR3: TGCGCCAGCAGCCTTGATGGGCCGGGAGGTAGCACCGGGGAGCTGTTTTTT. Translating gives CASSLDGPGGSTGELFF. The variable domain in full, completed from reference TRBV5-1 and TRBJ2-2, reads KAGVTQTPRYLIKTRGQQVTLSCSPISGHRSVSWYQQTPGQGLQFLFEYFSETQRNKGNFPGRFSGRQFSNSRSEMNVSTLELGDSALYLCASSLDGPGGSTGELFFGEGSRLTVL.

CDR3 in DNA: TGTGCCAGCAGTTATGGGGGCCTTATAGAAAACAATGAGCAGTTCTTC. Translation gives CASSYGGLIENNEQFF. V is TRBV6-5 and J is TRBJ2-1; the D gene is possibly TRBD1 (6 bases). Trimming cost V 3 bases and J 5 bases, with 17 bases left between them. Germline V gene data show CDR1 as MNHEY and CDR2 as SVGAGI. The CDR3 loop spans 16 amino acids.

The chain recombines TRBV25-1 with TRBJ1-2; D is undetermined. Trimming removed 4 bases from V and 2 bases from J, with 5 bases in between. The CDR3 spans 12 residues. The germline CDR1 and CDR2 sequences are MGHDK and SYGVNS. DNA for the CDR3: TGTGCCAGCAGTGGAGGCAACTATGGCTACACCTTC. Protein: CASSGGNYGYTF.

V and J are TRBV15 and TRBJ1-1; D possibly corresponds to TRBD1 (5 bases). This CDR3 has 14 amino acids. CDR1 is LNHNV and CDR2 is YYDKDF in the germline V gene (reference sequence). V lost 1 base and J 2 bases, leaving 8 bases between the germline ends. The chain's CDR3 is CATSRGGANTEAFF. CDR3 DNA: TGTGCCACCAGCAGAGGTGGGGCTAACACTGAAGCTTTCTTT.

CDR3 loop: CASSWGQGENIQYF. In DNA form, the CDR3 reads TGCGCCAGCAGCTGGGGACAGGGGGAGAACATTCAGTACTTC. This chain links TRBV5-1 with TRBJ2-4, with 11 bases lining up with TRBD1. Germline CDR1 is SGHRS and CDR2 is YFSETQ. The CDR3 extends over 14 amino acids. Trimming cost V 3 bases and J 7 bases; bases outside gene matches: 3.

CDR3 loop: CASSLIAGGRETQYF. The CDR3 nucleotides read TGTGCCAGCAGCCTGATAGCGGGGGGGCGCGAGACCCAGTACTTC. The rearrangement uses TRBV7-8 and TRBJ2-5; 11 bases are a match to TRBD2. Losses at the gene ends were 5 bases for V and 5 bases for J; bases not matched to a gene: 7. This CDR3 has 15 amino acids. CDR1 SGHVS and CDR2 FQNEAQ come from the germline V gene.

The chain links TRBV25-1 to TRBJ1-3, with D tentatively TRBD1 (5 bases). V shed 6 bases and J shed 8 bases, with 23 bases lying between them. The germline gives CDR1 MGHDK, CDR2 SYGVNS. The CDR3 loop spans 16 amino acids. The CDR3 spells CASRRRDGGRMDTIYF. The CDR3, as DNA: TGTGCCAGCAGAAGGCGGGACGGGGGTCGGATGGACACCATATATTTT.

The chain joins TRBV2 to TRBJ1-6, with 8 bases fitting TRBD1. Germline V CDR1 and CDR2: SNHLY, FYNNEI. CDR3 size: 16 residues. V was pared by 9 bases and J by 0 bases, with 7 bases of the junction left unmatched. CDR3 nucleotides: TGTGCCAGTAACCGACAGGGGAGCTCCTATAATTCACCCCTCCACTTT. Translation: CASNRQGSSYNSPLHF.

This clone was seen only once. The genes are TRBV30 and TRBJ1-1; D not certain. V gave up 1 base and J gave up 4 bases, with 7 bases separating them. Germline V gene lookup returns CDR1 GTSNPN and CDR2 SVGIG (reference sequence). The CDR3 length is 12 residues. CDR3 coding DNA: TGTGCCTGGAGTGGGGAGCTCACTGAAGCTTTCTTT. Translation gives CAWSGELTEAFF.

This chain links TRBV6-5 with TRBJ1-4, with a possible D match to TRBD1 (6 bases). The germline CDR1 and CDR2 sequences are MNHEY and SVGAGI. The CDR3 runs 16 residues. V was pared by 0 bases and J by 7 bases, with 15 bases between. The CDR3 sequence is CASSYSTSGAGEKLFF. DNA for the CDR3: TGTGCCAGCAGTTACTCGACTTCAGGGGCGGGTGAAAAACTGTTTTTT.

This clone has a handful of counts. This chain connects TRBV2 to TRBJ2-1, with D possibly TRBD2 on 5 matching bases. The CDR3 spans 16 residues. The V gene lost 1 base and the J gene lost 2 bases, with 12 bases spanning the gap. CDR1 and CDR2 from the germline V gene are SNHLY and FYNNEI. The CDR3 reads CASSEDLAQTYNEQFF. CDR3 nucleotides: TGTGCCAGCAGTGAAGACCTAGCCCAAACCTACAATGAGCAGTTCTTC.

This clone occurred a few times. Within the sample, other DNA sequences also encode this same CDR3. This chain connects TRBV28 to TRBJ2-6; maybe TRBD1 (6 bases). The CDR3 is 14 residues long. Germline CDR1 is MDHEN and CDR2 is SYDVKM. Trimming took off 6 bases at V and 0 bases at J, with 6 bases between the two ends. CDR3 protein: CASRGGSGANVLTF. The CDR3 nucleotides are TGTGCCAGCAGAGGGGGCTCTGGGGCCAACGTCCTGACTTTC.

The gene calls are TRBV15 and TRBJ1-3, with D unclear. CDR3 size: 12 residues. Germline values: CDR1 LNHNV, CDR2 YYDKDF (reference sequence). Trimming cost V 5 bases and J 7 bases, with 9 bases left between them. The CDR3 sequence: CATSLEGNTIYF. CDR3 DNA: TGTGCCACCAGCCTCGAGGGCAACACCATATATTTT.

The genes are TRBV15 and TRBJ1-4; D possibly corresponds to TRBD1 (5 bases). Trimming took off 3 bases at V and 0 bases at J, with 11 bases between the two ends. In germline, CDR1 is LNHNV, CDR2 YYDKDF (reference sequence). This CDR3 is 16 amino acids long. The CDR3 reads CATSRGTGATNEKLFF. The CDR3 DNA sequence: TGTGCCACCAGCAGGGGGACCGGTGCAACTAATGAAAAACTGTTTTTT.